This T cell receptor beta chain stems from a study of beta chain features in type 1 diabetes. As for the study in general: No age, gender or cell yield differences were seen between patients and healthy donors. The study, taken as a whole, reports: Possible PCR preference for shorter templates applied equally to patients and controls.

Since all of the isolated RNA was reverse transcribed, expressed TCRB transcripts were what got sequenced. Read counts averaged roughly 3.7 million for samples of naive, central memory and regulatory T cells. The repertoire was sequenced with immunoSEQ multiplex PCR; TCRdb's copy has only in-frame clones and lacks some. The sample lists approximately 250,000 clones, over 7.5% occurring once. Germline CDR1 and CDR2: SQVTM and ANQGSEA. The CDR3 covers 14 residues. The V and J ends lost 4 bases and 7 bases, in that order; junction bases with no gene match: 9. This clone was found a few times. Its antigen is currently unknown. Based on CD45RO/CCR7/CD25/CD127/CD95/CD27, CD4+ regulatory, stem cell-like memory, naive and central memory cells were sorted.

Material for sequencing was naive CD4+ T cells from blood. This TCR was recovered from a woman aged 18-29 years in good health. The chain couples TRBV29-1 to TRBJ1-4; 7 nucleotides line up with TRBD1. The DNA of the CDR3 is TGCAGCGTTGTCCCGGACAGGCTTAGTGAAAAACTGTTTTTT. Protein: CSVVPDRLSEKLFF.